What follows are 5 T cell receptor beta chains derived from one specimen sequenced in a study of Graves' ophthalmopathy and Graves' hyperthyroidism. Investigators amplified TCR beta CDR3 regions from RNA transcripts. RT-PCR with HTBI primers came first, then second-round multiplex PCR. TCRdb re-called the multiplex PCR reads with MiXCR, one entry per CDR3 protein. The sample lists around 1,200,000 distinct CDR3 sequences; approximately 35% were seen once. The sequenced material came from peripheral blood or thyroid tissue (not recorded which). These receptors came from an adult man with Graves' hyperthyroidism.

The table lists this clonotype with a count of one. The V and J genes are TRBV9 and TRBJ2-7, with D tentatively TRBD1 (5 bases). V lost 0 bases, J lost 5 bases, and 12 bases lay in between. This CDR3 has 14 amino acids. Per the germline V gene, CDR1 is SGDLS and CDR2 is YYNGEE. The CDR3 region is CASSVAGNLDEQYF. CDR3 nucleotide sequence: TGTGCCAGCAGCGTAGCAGGGAACCTCGACGAGCAGTACTTC.

The chain's CDR3 is CASSQERVHQPQHF. The DNA for the CDR3 is TGTGCCAGCAGCCAAGAGAGGGTGCATCAGCCCCAGCATTTT. V is TRBV9 and J is TRBJ1-5; D is ambiguous. Trimming pared 4 bases from V and 5 bases from J, leaving 13 bases between. Looked up from germline, CDR1 is SGDLS and CDR2 is YYNGEE. The length of the CDR3 is 14 residues.

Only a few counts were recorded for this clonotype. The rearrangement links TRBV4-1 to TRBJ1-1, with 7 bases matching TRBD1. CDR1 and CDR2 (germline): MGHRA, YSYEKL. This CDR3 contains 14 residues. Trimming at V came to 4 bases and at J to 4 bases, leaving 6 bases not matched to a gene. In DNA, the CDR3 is TGCGCCAGCAGCCCACAGACAGGGAGCACTGAAGCTTTCTTT. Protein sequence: CASSPQTGSTEAFF.

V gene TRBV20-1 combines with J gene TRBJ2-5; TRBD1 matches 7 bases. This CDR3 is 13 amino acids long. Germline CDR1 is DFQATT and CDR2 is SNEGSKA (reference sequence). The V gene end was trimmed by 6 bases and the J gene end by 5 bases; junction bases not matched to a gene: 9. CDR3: CSATGSDWETQYF. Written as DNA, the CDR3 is TGCAGTGCGACAGGGTCGGACTGGGAGACCCAGTACTTC.

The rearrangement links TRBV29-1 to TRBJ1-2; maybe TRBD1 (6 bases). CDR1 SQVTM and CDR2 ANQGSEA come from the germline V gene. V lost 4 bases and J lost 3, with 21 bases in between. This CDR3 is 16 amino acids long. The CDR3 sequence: CSVGPVQGRTHYGYTF. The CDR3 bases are TGCAGCGTTGGGCCCGTACAGGGAAGGACCCACTATGGCTACACCTTC.